These 29 T cell receptor beta chains came from one sample sequenced in a study of CD8+ T cells in alopecia areata. Reverse transcription of extracted RNA yielded cDNA, which provided the sequencing template. Sequenced by immunoSEQ multiplex PCR; TCRdb stores in-frame clones only, minus some. The sample has 95,000 to 110,000 clones; less than 70% are singletons. What was sequenced was CD4+ T cells sorted from blood. These TCRs come from a human donor in good health.

The chain uses TRBV23-1 and TRBJ1-5; no firm D call. TRBV23-1 is classed as an ORF, of uncertain function. The V gene lost 0 bases and the J gene lost 7 bases, with 16 bases spanning the gap. The CDR3 covers 16 residues. Here the CDR3 DNA reads TGCGCCAGCAGTCAATCTCGACTTAAGGGCGTCCAGCCCCAGCATTTT. Protein product: CASSQSRLKGVQPQHF.

This chain links TRBV4-3 with TRBJ2-3; 8 bases fit TRBD2. The V gene end was trimmed by 0 bases and the J gene end by 1 base; junction bases not matched to a gene: 6. This CDR3 comprises 17 residues. From germline, CDR1 is LGHNA and CDR2 YSLEER. The CDR3 loop is CASSQERGSGGTDTQYF. CDR3 nucleotides: TGCGCCAGCAGCCAAGAGCGAGGTAGCGGGGGCACAGATACGCAGTATTTT.

In its sample, this clone was seen a few times. The rearrangement joins TRBV29-1 to TRBJ2-1; D is unclear. CDR1 and CDR2 from the germline V gene are SQVTM and ANQGSEA. This CDR3 has 14 residues. V dropped 4 bases and J dropped 7 bases, with 17 bases sitting between them. Here the CDR3 reads CSVADILGWNEQFF. Written as DNA, the CDR3 is TGCAGCGTTGCCGACATCCTTGGTTGGAATGAGCAGTTCTTC.

J is TRBJ1-5 and V is TRBV28; D gene uncertain. This CDR3 contains 15 residues. The germline gives CDR1 MDHEN, CDR2 SYDVKM. V was shortened by 3 bases and J by 1 base, with 10 bases between the two germline ends. CDR3 sequence reads: CASSFRPGSNQPQHF. CDR3 nucleotide sequence: TGTGCCAGCAGTTTCCGACCGGGGAGCAATCAGCCCCAGCATTTT.

V usage is TRBV28 and J usage is TRBJ2-1; tentative D call: TRBD2 (6 bases). V lost 2 bases to trimming and J lost 9 bases, with 8 bases between them. Germline CDR1 MDHEN, CDR2 SYDVKM. The CDR3 totals 12 residues. CDR3 sequence: CASSLGGGEQFF. Here the CDR3 DNA reads TGTGCCAGCAGTTTAGGGGGAGGTGAGCAGTTCTTC.

The rearrangement joins TRBV18 to TRBJ1-1; a possible D gene is TRBD1 (5 bases). The germline V gene encodes CDR1 KGHSH and CDR2 LQKENI. Trimming shortened V by 3 bases and J by 2 bases, and 10 bases separated the two germline ends. This CDR3 comprises 14 residues. In DNA form, the CDR3 reads TGTGCCAGCTCACCCTCCGACAGTAACACTGAAGCTTTCTTT. Protein product: CASSPSDSNTEAFF.

The table lists this clone with a few counts. The gene calls are TRBV5-1 and TRBJ2-5; 8 bases match TRBD1. From germline, CDR1 is SGHRS and CDR2 YFSETQ. The CDR3 is 14 amino acids. Trimming cost V 3 bases and J 5 bases; bases outside gene matches: 6. The CDR3 is CASSWTGPEETQYF. CDR3 coding DNA: TGCGCCAGCAGCTGGACAGGGCCCGAGGAGACCCAGTACTTC. The whole variable domain, remainder taken from reference TRBV5-1 and TRBJ2-5, is KAGVTQTPRYLIKTRGQQVTLSCSPISGHRSVSWYQQTPGQGLQFLFEYFSETQRNKGNFPGRFSGRQFSNSRSEMNVSTLELGDSALYLCASSWTGPEETQYFGPGTRLLVL.

The genes are TRBV4-1 and TRBJ2-7; D gene unclear. Germline V gene sequence: CDR1 MGHRA, CDR2 YSYEKL. The ends were cut back, 3 bases at V and 1 base at J, with 10 bases in the middle. This CDR3 contains 14 residues. The CDR3 DNA is TGCGCCAGCAGCCAGAGACACCTGTCCTACGAGCAGTACTTC. Translation gives CASSQRHLSYEQYF.

The rearrangement uses TRBV28 and TRBJ1-1; D is undetermined. This CDR3 has 12 amino acids. The germline V gene has CDR1 MDHEN and CDR2 SYDVKM. The V and J ends lost 5 bases and 8 bases respectively, with 12 bases between them. Written as DNA, the CDR3 is TGTGCCAGCAGTGAACTGGACGTGGAAGCTTTCTTT. Translation: CASSELDVEAFF. Filled out from reference TRBV28 and TRBJ1-1, the complete variable domain reads DVKVTQSSRYLVKRTGEKVFLECVQDMDHENMFWYRQDPGLGLRLIYFSYDVKMKEKGDIPEGYSVSREKKERFSLILESASTNQTSMYLCASSELDVEAFFGQGTRLTVV.

DNA of the CDR3: TGTGCCACTGCAGTGGGGCAGGTGGAGACCCAGTACTTC. As protein: CATAVGQVETQYF. The chain combines TRBV6-1 with TRBJ2-5, with D perhaps matching TRBD1 (5 bases). Germline V gives CDR1 MNHNS, CDR2 SASEGT. The CDR3 contains 13 residues. Trimming cost V 10 bases and J 5 bases, with 17 bases left between them.

V usage is TRBV6-5 and J usage is TRBJ2-1, with D uncertain. The V gene lost 0 bases and the J gene lost 4 bases, with 7 bases spanning the gap. Germline V lookup: CDR1 MNHEY, CDR2 SVGAGI. The length of the CDR3 is 14 residues. The CDR3 loop is CASSYSGRYNEQFF. The DNA of the CDR3 is TGTGCCAGCAGTTACTCGGGCAGGTACAATGAGCAGTTCTTC.

The chain uses TRBV7-2 and TRBJ2-5, with D unresolved. CDR1 and CDR2 (germline): SGHTA, FQGNSA. The V end lost 1 base, the J end lost 6 bases, and 12 bases lay between the germline ends. This CDR3 region has 14 residues. In nucleotides, the CDR3 is TGTGCCAGCAGCTTAGACCGGGTATTGCAGACCCAGTACTTC. Amino acid sequence: CASSLDRVLQTQYF.

This clone has at least ten counts. This chain uses TRBV2 with TRBJ1-4; no firm D call. CDR3 length equals 13 residues. V was cut by 1 base and J by 5 bases, with 5 bases left in between. Per germline, CDR1 SNHLY and CDR2 FYNNEI. CDR3 protein: CASSEEPNEKLFF. CDR3 nucleotides: TGTGCCAGCAGTGAAGAACCCAATGAAAAACTGTTTTTT.

The CDR3 reads CAWRTTGGPTAFF. DNA of the CDR3: TGTGCCTGGAGGACCACTGGGGGCCCAACGGCTTTCTTT. The V gene is TRBV30, the J gene TRBJ1-1; D is perhaps TRBD1 (6 bases). This CDR3 contains 13 residues. The V gene lost 3 bases and the J gene lost 11 bases, with 19 bases spanning the gap. The V gene's germline CDR1 is GTSNPN and CDR2 SVGIG (reference sequence).

This chain joins TRBV28 and TRBJ1-2; TRBD1 is a possible D gene (5 bases). From germline, CDR1 is MDHEN and CDR2 SYDVKM. The CDR3 has 14 residues. V was trimmed by 8 bases and J by 9 bases, leaving 22 bases between them. The CDR3 here is CASSLGDFGVRYTF. CDR3 DNA: TGTGCCAGCTCCCTTGGGGACTTTGGCGTGCGCTACACCTTC.

The rearrangement uses TRBV30 and TRBJ2-1, with 9 bases aligning to TRBD2. The length of the CDR3 is 13 residues. With V trimmed by 3 bases and J by 6 bases, 3 bases remained unmatched. Germline lookup yields CDR1 GTSNPN and CDR2 SVGIG (reference sequence). The CDR3 here is CAWSAGGTNEQFF. The CDR3 DNA is TGTGCCTGGAGCGCGGGGGGGACCAATGAGCAGTTCTTC.

V and J are TRBV29-1 and TRBJ1-3, with D hard to call. This CDR3 contains 11 residues. Looked up from germline, CDR1 is SQVTM and CDR2 is ANQGSEA. The V end lost 7 bases, the J end lost 8 bases, and 12 bases lay between the germline ends. The CDR3 is CSGGRGDTIYF. As DNA, the CDR3 is TGCAGCGGAGGCCGTGGGGACACCATATATTTT.

This chain links TRBV6-5 with TRBJ1-1; no clear D. This CDR3 has 15 residues. V was clipped by 0 bases and J by 0 bases, with 8 bases between them. CDR1 and CDR2 (germline): MNHEY, SVGAGI. The chain's CDR3 is CASSYSGSMNTEAFF. The CDR3 DNA reads as TGTGCCAGCAGTTACTCAGGCAGCATGAACACTGAAGCTTTCTTT.

This sequence joins TRBV13 and TRBJ1-1; D possibly corresponds to TRBD1 (5 bases). This CDR3 comprises 13 residues. V gave up 0 bases and J gave up 7 bases, with 9 bases separating them. The germline CDR1 and CDR2 sequences are PRHDT and FYEKMQ (reference sequence). In DNA form, the CDR3 reads TGTGCCAGCAGCTTAGGGCAGGGACTTGAAGCTTTCTTT. This codes for CASSLGQGLEAFF.

The rearrangement links TRBV5-1 to TRBJ2-5, with no clear D. Germline CDR1 and CDR2: SGHRS and YFSETQ. CDR3 length: 14 amino acids. The germline V and J ends were trimmed by 6 bases and 0 bases, with 12 bases remaining between them. CDR3 DNA: TGCGCCAGCACCCGGGTAGGGTACCAAGAGACCCAGTACTTC. Amino acids: CASTRVGYQETQYF.

The chain carries TRBV30 and TRBJ2-3; D is possibly TRBD2 (5 bases). This CDR3 contains 12 residues. Germline-derived CDR1 and CDR2 are GTSNPN and SVGIG (reference sequence). The V gene lost 4 bases and the J gene lost 4 bases, with 9 bases spanning the gap. The CDR3 sequence: CAWNIGADTQYF. For the CDR3, the DNA is TGTGCCTGGAATATCGGGGCAGATACGCAGTATTTT.

In this sample, this clone turned up once. The rearrangement uses TRBV29-1 and TRBJ1-1; the D is unclear. Germline V lookup: CDR1 SQVTM, CDR2 ANQGSEA. This CDR3 region has 14 residues. Trimming left V 1 base short and J 3 bases short, with 12 bases between. CDR3 region: CSVEGFLPHTEAFF. The CDR3 nucleotides are TGCAGCGTTGAAGGGTTTCTTCCCCACACTGAAGCTTTCTTT.

The J gene is TRBJ1-6, the V gene TRBV23-1; 9 nucleotides agree with TRBD1. TRBV23-1 is an ORF; its function is uncertain. The CDR3 loop spans 15 amino acids. J gave up 4 bases and V 10 bases, and 8 bases lay outside the gene matches. The chain's CDR3 is CAKLTGGAYNSPLHF. In DNA form, the CDR3 reads TGCGCCAAGCTAACAGGGGGCGCGTATAATTCACCCCTCCACTTT.

This clone occurred a few times. This sequence joins TRBV14 and TRBJ1-2, with D uncertain. CDR1 is SGHDN, CDR2 FVKESK, per germline. CDR3 size: 15 residues. Trimming stripped 5 bases from V and 0 bases from J, with 13 bases between. The CDR3 here is CASSEKGLPNYGYTF. In nucleotides, the CDR3 is TGTGCCAGCAGCGAAAAGGGCCTACCTAACTATGGCTACACCTTC.

The rearrangement links TRBV25-1 to TRBJ1-2; D is undetermined. The CDR3 totals 12 residues. CDR1 is MGHDK and CDR2 is SYGVNS in the germline V gene. The V gene lost 3 bases and the J gene lost 14 bases, with 16 bases spanning the gap. The CDR3 is CASSEGSGLLTF. In DNA, the CDR3 is TGTGCCAGCAGTGAGGGGAGCGGTTTGTTAACCTTC.

This clone has more than one count but fewer than ten. V usage is TRBV27 and J usage is TRBJ1-5; D ambiguous. Germline CDR1 is MNHEY and CDR2 is SMNVEV (reference sequence). Trimming pared 2 bases from V and 4 bases from J, leaving 12 bases between. The CDR3 loop spans 15 amino acids. CDR3 sequence: CASSLNSQPNQPQHF. CDR3 bases: TGTGCCAGCAGTTTAAACAGTCAGCCTAATCAGCCCCAGCATTTT.

About this clone: The sample contains more than one DNA sequence encoding this CDR3. The V and J genes are TRBV29-1 and TRBJ1-2; D possibly corresponds to TRBD1 (6 bases). V lost 0 bases and J 8 bases, leaving 10 bases between the germline ends. CDR3 length: 12 amino acids. Per the germline V gene, CDR1 is SQVTM and CDR2 is ANQGSEA. The CDR3 sequence: CSVEEGAGGYTF. The CDR3 coding sequence is TGCAGCGTTGAAGAGGGGGCGGGGGGCTACACCTTC.

This clone appeared a few times. The chain combines TRBV4-3 with TRBJ1-5; maybe TRBD1 (5 bases). The V gene's germline CDR1 is LGHNA and CDR2 YSLEER. V shed 0 bases and J shed 7 bases, with 7 bases lying between them. The CDR3 spans 13 residues. The CDR3 is CASSQDREQPQHF. The CDR3 DNA reads as TGCGCCAGCAGCCAAGACAGGGAACAGCCCCAGCATTTT.

This clone turned up a few times. The V and J genes are TRBV7-9 and TRBJ1-3, with 9 nucleotides matching TRBD1. This CDR3 has 17 residues. CDR1 and CDR2 from the germline V gene are SEHNR and FQNEAQ (reference sequence). The J segment lost 4 bases and the V segment lost 8 bases, leaving 15 bases of the junction unmatched. In DNA, the CDR3 is TGTGCCAGCCGAGGACAGGGGTTAGATAGAGCCGGAAACACCATATATTTT. It codes for CASRGQGLDRAGNTIYF.